This passage covers 9 T cell receptor beta chains from one sample sequenced in a study of OX40 agonist ivuxolimab in advanced cancers. The repertoire was sequenced with immunoSEQ multiplex PCR; TCRdb's copy has only in-frame clones and lacks some. Among roughly 35,000 clones listed, about 88% were seen once. This specimen consisted of CD4+ or CD8+ T cells sorted from blood, obtained in a trial of the OX40 agonist ivuxolimab. Receptors were obtained from an adult with an advanced solid tumor such as melanoma, head and neck, liver or kidney cancer.

In DNA, the CDR3 is TGTGCCAGCAGCCCAGGGGGTCGCGAGCAGTACTTC. Its protein product is CASSPGGREQYF. This chain links TRBV14 with TRBJ2-7; 7 bases match TRBD1. CDR3 length equals 12 residues. V lost 4 bases and J lost 6; bases outside the gene matches: 3. Germline loops: CDR1 SGHDN, CDR2 FVKESK.

The J gene is TRBJ1-2, the V gene TRBV6-5; 7 bases line up with TRBD1. This CDR3 spans 14 amino acids. Germline loops: CDR1 MNHEY, CDR2 SVGAGI. The V and J ends lost 2 bases and 2 bases, in that order; junction bases with no gene match: 2. CDR3 loop: CASSYRQGNYGYTF. The CDR3, as DNA: TGTGCCAGCAGTTACCGACAGGGAAACTATGGCTACACCTTC.

The chain has TRBV6-5 and TRBJ2-7, with D perhaps TRBD1 (6 bases). The CDR3 sequence is 13 residues long. Germline CDR1 and CDR2: MNHEY and SVGAGI. Trimming pared 7 bases from V and 1 base from J, leaving 11 bases between. The CDR3 nucleotides are TGTGCCAGCACCACCGGGACATCCTACGAGCAGTACTTC. This translates into CASTTGTSYEQYF.

V is TRBV7-3 and J is TRBJ1-3, with TRBD1 as a possible D gene (6 bases). In germline, CDR1 is SGHTA, CDR2 FQGTGA. The CDR3 is 14 amino acids. The germline V and J ends were trimmed by 4 bases and 0 bases, with 7 bases remaining between them. CDR3 in amino acids: CASSYRVSGNTIYF. CDR3 in DNA: TGTGCCAGCAGCTACAGGGTCTCTGGAAACACCATATATTTT. The full variable domain, in which reference TRBV7-3 and TRBJ1-3 provide the parts outside the CDR3, is GAGVSQTPSNKVTEKGKYVELRCDPISGHTALYWYRQSLGQGPEFLIYFQGTGAADDSGLPNDRFFAVRPEGSVSTLKIQRTERGDSAVYLCASSYRVSGNTIYFGEGSWLTVV.

The chain has TRBV10-1 and TRBJ1-6; 7 bases are shared with TRBD1. Germline assignment: CDR1 WNHNN and CDR2 SYGVQD (reference sequence). This CDR3 is built from 13 residues. V dropped 4 bases and J dropped 9; count of bases not matched to a gene: 3. CDR3 nucleotide sequence: TGCGCCAGCAGTGGGGACAGAGTTTCACCCCTCCACTTT. Its protein product is CASSGDRVSPLHF.

The genes are TRBV30 and TRBJ1-3; D not resolved. The germline CDR1 and CDR2 sequences are GTSNPN and SVGIG (reference sequence). The CDR3 spans 12 residues. The V gene lost 4 bases and the J gene lost 0 bases, with 4 bases spanning the gap. The CDR3 reads CAWMNSGNTIYF. CDR3 sequence (DNA): TGTGCCTGGATGAACTCTGGAAACACCATATATTTT.

The chain has TRBV4-1 and TRBJ2-4, with a weak D call TRBD2 (5 bases). The CDR3 has 16 residues. V gave up 4 bases and J gave up 7 bases, with 20 bases separating them. Germline V lookup: CDR1 MGHRA, CDR2 YSYEKL. CDR3 sequence reads: CASSPSVQRYLNIQYF. CDR3 sequence (DNA): TGCGCCAGCAGCCCCTCGGTCCAGCGGTATTTGAACATTCAGTACTTC.

The chain carries TRBV19 and TRBJ2-2; D possibly matches TRBD1 or TRBD2 (6 bases each). The CDR3 is made up of 15 amino acids. Trimming removed 4 bases from V and 4 bases from J, with 13 bases in between. Germline V gives CDR1 LNHDA, CDR2 SQIVND (reference sequence). CDR3 nucleotide sequence: TGTGCCAGTAGTACACAGGGTAGCGGCACCGGGGAGCTGTTTTTT. It is translated as CASSTQGSGTGELFF.

The rearrangement links TRBV27 to TRBJ1-1; 11 nucleotides align to TRBD1. In germline, CDR1 is MNHEY, CDR2 SMNVEV (reference sequence). Losses at the gene ends were 6 bases for V and 0 bases for J; bases not matched to a gene: 9. The CDR3 sequence is 17 residues long. The CDR3 loop reads CASRPRDRGFMNTEAFF. The CDR3 region has the DNA TGTGCCAGCAGGCCGCGGGACAGGGGGTTTATGAACACTGAAGCTTTCTTT.